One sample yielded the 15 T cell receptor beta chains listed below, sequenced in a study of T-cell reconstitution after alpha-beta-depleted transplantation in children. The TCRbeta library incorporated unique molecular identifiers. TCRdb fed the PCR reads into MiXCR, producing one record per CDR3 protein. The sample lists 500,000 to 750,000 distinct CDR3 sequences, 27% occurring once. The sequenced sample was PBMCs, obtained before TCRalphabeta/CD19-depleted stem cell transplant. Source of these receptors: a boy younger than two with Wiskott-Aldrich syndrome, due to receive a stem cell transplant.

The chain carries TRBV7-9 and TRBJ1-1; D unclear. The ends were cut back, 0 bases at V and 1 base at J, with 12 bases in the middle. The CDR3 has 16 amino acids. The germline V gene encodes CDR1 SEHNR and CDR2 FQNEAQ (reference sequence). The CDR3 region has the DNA TGTGCCAGCAGCTTAGCTCGGTCTCAGCGGAACACTGAAGCTTTCTTT. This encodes CASSLARSQRNTEAFF. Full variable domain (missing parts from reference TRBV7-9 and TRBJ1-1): DTGVSQNPRHKITKRGQNVTFRCDPISEHNRLYWYRQTLGQGPEFLTYFQNEAQLEKSRLLSDRFSAERPKGSFSTLEIQRTEQGDSAMYLCASSLARSQRNTEAFFGQGTRLTVV.

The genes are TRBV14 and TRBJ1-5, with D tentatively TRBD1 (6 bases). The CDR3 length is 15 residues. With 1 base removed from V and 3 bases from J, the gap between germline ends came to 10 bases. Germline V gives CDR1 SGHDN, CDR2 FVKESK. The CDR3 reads CASSQGDRTNQPQHF. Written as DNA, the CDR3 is TGTGCCAGCAGCCAAGGAGACAGGACCAATCAGCCCCAGCATTTT.

The CDR3 sequence is CASSVQGAGANVLTF. CDR3 nucleotide sequence: TGTGCCAGCAGCGTCCAGGGGGCTGGGGCCAACGTCCTGACTTTC. The chain combines TRBV9 with TRBJ2-6; TRBD1 agrees at 7 bases. CDR1 is SGDLS and CDR2 is YYNGEE in the germline V gene. The V segment lost 2 bases and the J segment 2 bases; nucleotides outside the gene matches: 1. There are 15 residues in the CDR3.

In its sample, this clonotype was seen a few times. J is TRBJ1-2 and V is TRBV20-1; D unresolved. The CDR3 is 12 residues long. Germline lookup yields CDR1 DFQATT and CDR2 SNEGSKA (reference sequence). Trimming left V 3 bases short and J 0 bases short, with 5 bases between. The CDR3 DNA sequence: TGCAGTGCTAGCACAGCTAACTATGGCTACACCTTC. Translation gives CSASTANYGYTF.

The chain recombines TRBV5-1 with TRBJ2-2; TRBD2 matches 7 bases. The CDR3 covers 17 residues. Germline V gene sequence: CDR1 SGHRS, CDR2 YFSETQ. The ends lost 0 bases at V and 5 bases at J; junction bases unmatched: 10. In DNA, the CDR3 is TGCGCCAGCAGCTTGGGCGGGGGAAGAGATGTAACCGGGGAGCTGTTTTTT. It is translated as CASSLGGGRDVTGELFF. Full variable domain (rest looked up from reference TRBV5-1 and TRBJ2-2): KAGVTQTPRYLIKTRGQQVTLSCSPISGHRSVSWYQQTPGQGLQFLFEYFSETQRNKGNFPGRFSGRQFSNSRSEMNVSTLELGDSALYLCASSLGGGRDVTGELFFGEGSRLTVL.

The CDR3 spells CASSLRVREQYF. CDR3 nucleotides: TGTGCCAGCAGCTTACGGGTACGCGAGCAGTACTTC. The V gene is TRBV11-2, the J gene TRBJ2-7, with unresolved D. Trimming took off 2 bases at V and 6 bases at J, with 8 bases between the two ends. Germline lookup yields CDR1 SGHAT and CDR2 FQNNGV. The CDR3 runs 12 residues.

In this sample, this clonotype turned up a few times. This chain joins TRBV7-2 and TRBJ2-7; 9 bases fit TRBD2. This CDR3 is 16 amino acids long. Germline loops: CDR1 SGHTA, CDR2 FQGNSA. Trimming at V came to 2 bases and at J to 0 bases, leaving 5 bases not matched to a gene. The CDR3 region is CASSLIGSGGSYEQYF. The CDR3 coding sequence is TGTGCCAGCAGCTTAATTGGTAGCGGGGGCTCCTACGAGCAGTACTTC. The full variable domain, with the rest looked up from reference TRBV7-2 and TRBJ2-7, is GAGVSQSPSNKVTEKGKDVELRCDPISGHTALYWYRQSLGQGLEFLIYFQGNSAPDKSGLPSDRFSAERTGGSVSTLTIQRTQQEDSAVYLCASSLIGSGGSYEQYFGPGTRLTVT.

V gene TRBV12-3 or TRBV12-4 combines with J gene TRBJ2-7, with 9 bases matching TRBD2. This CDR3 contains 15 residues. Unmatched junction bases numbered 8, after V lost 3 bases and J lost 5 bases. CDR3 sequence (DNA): TGTGCCAGCAGTTTTTGGCTAGCGGGAAGACACGAGCAGTACTTC. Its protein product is CASSFWLAGRHEQYF.

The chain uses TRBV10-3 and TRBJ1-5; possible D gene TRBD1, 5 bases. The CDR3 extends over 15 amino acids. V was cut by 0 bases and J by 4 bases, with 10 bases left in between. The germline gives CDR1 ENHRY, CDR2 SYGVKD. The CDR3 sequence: CAISESKGRNQPQHF. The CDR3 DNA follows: TGTGCCATCAGTGAGTCCAAGGGGCGAAATCAGCCCCAGCATTTT.

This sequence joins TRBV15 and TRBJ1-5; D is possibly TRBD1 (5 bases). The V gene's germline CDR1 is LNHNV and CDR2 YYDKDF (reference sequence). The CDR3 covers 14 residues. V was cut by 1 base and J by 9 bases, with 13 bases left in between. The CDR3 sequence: CATSRVTGLWPQHF. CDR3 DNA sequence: TGTGCCACCAGCAGAGTAACAGGCCTATGGCCCCAGCATTTT.

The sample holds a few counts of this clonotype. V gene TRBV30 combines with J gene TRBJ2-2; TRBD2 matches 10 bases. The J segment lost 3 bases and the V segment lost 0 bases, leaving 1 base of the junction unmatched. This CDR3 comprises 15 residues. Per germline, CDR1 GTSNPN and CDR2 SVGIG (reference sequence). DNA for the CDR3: TGTGCCTGGAGTGTAGCGGGAGGGGACACCGGGGAGCTGTTTTTT. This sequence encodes CAWSVAGGDTGELFF.

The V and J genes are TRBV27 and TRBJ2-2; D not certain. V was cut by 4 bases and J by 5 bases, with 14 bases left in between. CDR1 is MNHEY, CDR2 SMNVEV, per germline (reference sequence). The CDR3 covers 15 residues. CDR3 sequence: CASSSGVSGTGELFF. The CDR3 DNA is TGTGCCAGCAGTTCAGGAGTTAGTGGAACCGGGGAGCTGTTTTTT.

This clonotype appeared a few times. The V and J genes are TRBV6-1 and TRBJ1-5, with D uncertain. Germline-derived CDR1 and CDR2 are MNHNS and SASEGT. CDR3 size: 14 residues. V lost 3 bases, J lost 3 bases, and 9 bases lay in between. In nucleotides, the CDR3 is TGTGCCAGCAGTGAGCCGGGCCTCAATCAGCCCCAGCATTTT. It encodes CASSEPGLNQPQHF.

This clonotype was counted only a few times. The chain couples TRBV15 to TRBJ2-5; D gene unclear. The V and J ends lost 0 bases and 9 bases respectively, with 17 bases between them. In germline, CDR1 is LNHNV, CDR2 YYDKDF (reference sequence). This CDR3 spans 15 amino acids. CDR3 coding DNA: TGTGCCACCAGCAGAGAGGACCATCAACGGAAGGCCCAGTACTTC. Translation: CATSREDHQRKAQYF. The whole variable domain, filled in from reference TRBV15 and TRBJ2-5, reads DAMVIQNPRYQVTQFGKPVTLSCSQTLNHNVMYWYQQKSSQAPKLLFHYYDKDFNNEADTPDNFQSRRPNTSFCFLDIRSPGLGDTAMYLCATSREDHQRKAQYFGPGTRLLVL.

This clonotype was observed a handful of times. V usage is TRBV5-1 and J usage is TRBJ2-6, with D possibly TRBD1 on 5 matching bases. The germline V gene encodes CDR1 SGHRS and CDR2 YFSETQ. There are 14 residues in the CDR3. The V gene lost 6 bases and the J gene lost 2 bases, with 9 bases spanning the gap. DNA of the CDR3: TGCGCCAGCATACCAGGGACTGGGGCCAACGTCCTGACTTTC. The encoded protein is CASIPGTGANVLTF.